This T cell receptor beta chain originates from a study of regulatory T cells in long-lasting Graves disease. This clonotype showed up many times. Time point noted: newly diagnosed GD, antithyroid drugs for less than 3 months. PBMC-derived RNA was used for the TCR library. Around 9 milliliters of peripheral blood were drawn into EDTA tubes. Arm-PCR with iRepertoire HTBI primers amplified the CDR3 regions for these TCR beta libraries. TCRdb used MiXCR to reprocess the multiplex PCR reads, holding one entry per CDR3 protein. The table has about 560,000 distinct CDR3 sequences, about 16% seen once. Germline CDR1 and CDR2: MNHEY and SMNVEV (reference sequence). The CDR3 has 17 residues. V lost 4 bases to trimming and J lost 5 bases; unmatched junction nucleotides: 12. The data were also submitted as part of a second study, on T cells in Graves' hyperthyroidism and ophthalmopathy. This second study notes: HTBI primers were the set used in a first-round RT-PCR of the TCR CDR3. Ophthalmopathy was distinguished from stable hyperthyroidism by 13 V-J signatures.

The material was peripheral blood mononuclear cells (PBMCs), obtained at new diagnosis, from a patient treated with antithyroid drugs. The gene calls are TRBV27 and TRBJ2-7; TRBD2 matches 12 bases. The TCR originated in a man aged 18 to 29 with Graves disease. DNA for the CDR3: TGTGCCAGCAGTTCCCAACGGACTAGCGGGATGGTAGACGAGCAGTACTTC. Protein product: CASSSQRTSGMVDEQYF.